Following are 25 T cell receptor beta chains from one sample sequenced in a study of cytomegalovirus exposure and HLA in healthy donors (dated by TCRdb to about 2017). The library relied on the immunoSEQ multiplex PCR assay. TCRdb took over this immuneACCESS table, retaining in-frame rearrangements with V and J assigned. Such tables are incomplete; in checked studies, under half of the missing clones stem from an unresolved V gene, and the remainder is unexplained. The sample table holds 110,000 or so clones, of which under 85% were seen once. 3% to 3.5% of the sample comes from the top ten. The specimen sequenced was PBMCs. Every receptor here comes from a woman between 18 and 29 years old in good health and CMV-seronegative.

The CDR3 region is CASSQVLTGGGGYTF. CDR3 coding DNA: TGTGCCAGCAGCCAAGTGCTTACAGGGGGCGGTGGCTACACCTTC. V gene TRBV4-2 combines with J gene TRBJ1-2, with 9 bases matching TRBD1. The CDR3 spans 15 residues. Germline V gives CDR1 LGHNA, CDR2 YNFKEQ. V lost 1 base, J lost 7 bases, and 7 bases stayed unmatched.

This sequence joins TRBV25-1 and TRBJ1-1, with 7 positions matching TRBD1. This CDR3 region has 16 residues. Per germline, CDR1 MGHDK and CDR2 SYGVNS. V trimming: 2 bases; J trimming: 4 bases; junction bases outside the gene matches: 10. Here the CDR3 reads CASSEGLETGSTEAFF. The CDR3 DNA reads as TGTGCCAGCAGTGAAGGTTTAGAGACAGGGAGCACTGAAGCTTTCTTT.

The chain carries TRBV9 and TRBJ2-7; TRBD2 is a possible D gene (6 bases). CDR1 and CDR2 (germline): SGDLS, YYNGEE. V shed 2 bases and J shed 3 bases, with 12 bases lying between them. The CDR3 has 14 residues. The DNA for the CDR3 is TGTGCCAGCAGCGTCACGGGAGTAGACTACGAGCAGTACTTC. It yields the protein CASSVTGVDYEQYF.

This chain links TRBV15 with TRBJ2-3; 7 bases match TRBD2. The CDR3 covers 17 residues. CDR1 and CDR2 from the germline V gene are LNHNV and YYDKDF (reference sequence). The ends lost 4 bases at V and 8 bases at J; junction bases unmatched: 18. This CDR3 is CATSMTAGETPRVTQYF. The CDR3 bases are TGTGCCACCAGCATGACCGCGGGGGAAACCCCTCGGGTTACGCAGTATTTT.

The rearrangement joins TRBV6-6 to TRBJ2-5; 7 positions match TRBD2. The CDR3 sequence is 15 residues long. Germline V lookup: CDR1 MNHNY, CDR2 SVGAGI (reference sequence). V lost 10 bases to trimming and J lost 4 bases; unmatched junction nucleotides: 15. Here the CDR3 DNA reads TGTGCCACCTCTCTTGGGGGGGGGAGGTCAGAGACCCAGTACTTC. Translated, it gives CATSLGGGRSETQYF.

The chain employs TRBV28 and TRBJ2-1; TRBD2 matches at 7 bases. Germline V gene sequence: CDR1 MDHEN, CDR2 SYDVKM. CDR3 size: 12 residues. V shed 11 bases and J 8 bases; nucleotides not matched to a gene: 9. The CDR3 bases are TGTGCCGCCGGGGAGGGCGGCGATGAGCAGTTCTTC. Its translation is CAAGEGGDEQFF.

This chain connects TRBV4-1 to TRBJ2-1, with D tentatively TRBD2 (6 bases). The CDR3 extends over 13 amino acids. The germline V and J ends were trimmed by 3 bases and 3 bases, with 6 bases remaining between them. The V gene's germline CDR1 is MGHRA and CDR2 YSYEKL. In DNA, the CDR3 is TGCGCCAGCAGCCAGACTAGCTACAATGAGCAGTTCTTC. The encoded protein is CASSQTSYNEQFF.

This clone was seen many times. The sample holds other DNA sequences that translate to the same CDR3. This rearrangement joins TRBV28 to TRBJ1-2, with D possibly being TRBD1 (6 bases). The CDR3 runs 14 residues. Germline assignment: CDR1 MDHEN and CDR2 SYDVKM. The V end lost 1 base, the J end lost 4 bases, and 10 bases lay between the germline ends. In DNA, the CDR3 is TGTGCCAGCAGTTTATTACAGGGCAGCTATGGCTACACCTTC. It specifies CASSLLQGSYGYTF.

This chain connects TRBV12-5 to TRBJ2-6, with TRBD1 as a possible D gene (6 bases). Germline V gives CDR1 LGHNT, CDR2 FRNRAP. The CDR3 loop spans 19 amino acids. V shed 2 bases and J shed 4 bases, with 21 bases lying between them. CDR3 sequence (DNA): TGTGCTAGTGGTTTGTTTTATGACAGCACAGGGCTCGGGGCCAACGTCCTGACTTTC. As protein: CASGLFYDSTGLGANVLTF.

The rearrangement joins TRBV27 to TRBJ2-2; D not resolved. Germline V gene data show CDR1 as MNHEY and CDR2 as SMNVEV (reference sequence). V dropped 7 bases and J dropped 0 bases, with 15 bases sitting between them. This CDR3 contains 16 residues. As DNA, the CDR3 is TGTGCCAGCACCCGATTAGACACAACGAACACCGGGGAGCTGTTTTTT. Encoded protein: CASTRLDTTNTGELFF.

This chain connects TRBV18 to TRBJ1-1; 10 positions match TRBD1. Losses at the gene ends were 3 bases for V and 3 bases for J; bases not matched to a gene: 4. The CDR3 spans 15 residues. Germline lookup yields CDR1 KGHSH and CDR2 LQKENI. The CDR3 here is CASSPGQGFDTEAFF. The CDR3 DNA reads TGTGCCAGCTCACCGGGACAGGGGTTCGACACTGAAGCTTTCTTT.

The chain links TRBV5-4 to TRBJ2-2; 8 bases are a match to TRBD2. Germline lookup yields CDR1 SGHNT and CDR2 YYREEE (reference sequence). V shed 3 bases and J 5 bases; nucleotides not matched to a gene: 6. The CDR3 extends over 15 amino acids. The CDR3 reads CASSSGLARTGELFF. Written as DNA, the CDR3 is TGTGCCAGCAGCTCCGGACTAGCAAGGACCGGGGAGCTGTTTTTT.

The chain combines TRBV27 with TRBJ1-1; D ambiguous. V was cut by 6 bases and J by 3 bases, with 11 bases left in between. CDR3 length equals 13 residues. Looked up from germline, CDR1 is MNHEY and CDR2 is SMNVEV (reference sequence). This CDR3 is CASRTDLDTEAFF. The CDR3 DNA is TGTGCCAGCAGAACAGATTTGGACACTGAAGCTTTCTTT.

The gene calls are TRBV11-3 and TRBJ2-2, with no clear D. CDR3 length equals 15 residues. Trimming took off 3 bases at V and 0 bases at J, with 8 bases between the two ends. The germline gives CDR1 SGHNT, CDR2 YENEEA. The CDR3 nucleotides read TGTGCCAGCAGCTTGGGCCAGGCGAACACCGGGGAGCTGTTTTTT. Its protein product is CASSLGQANTGELFF. The whole variable domain, filled in from reference TRBV11-3 and TRBJ2-2, reads EAGVVQSPRYKIIEKKQPVAFWCNPISGHNTLYWYLQNLGQGPELLIRYENEEAVDDSQLPKDRFSAERLKGVDSTLKIQPAELGDSAVYLCASSLGQANTGELFFGEGSRLTVL.

The chain employs TRBV27 and TRBJ2-3, with a weak D call TRBD1 (7 bases). The germline V gene encodes CDR1 MNHEY and CDR2 SMNVEV (reference sequence). Trimming stripped 5 bases from V and 6 bases from J, with 15 bases between. CDR3 length equals 14 residues. The CDR3 DNA reads TGTGCCAGCAGTCTGGACAGGAGGGCGGATACGCAGTATTTT. The encoded protein is CASSLDRRADTQYF.

The V gene is TRBV13, the J gene TRBJ1-1; D remains ambiguous. Trimming pared 3 bases from V and 6 bases from J, leaving 14 bases between. Germline V CDR1 and CDR2: PRHDT, FYEKMQ (reference sequence). CDR3 length: 14 residues. CDR3 sequence reads: CASSFRGGTPEAFF. In DNA, the CDR3 is TGTGCCAGCAGCTTCCGGGGAGGCACCCCTGAAGCTTTCTTT.

This chain links TRBV6-4 with TRBJ1-1; no firm D call. V lost 7 bases and J lost 3, with 15 bases in between. Germline V gene sequence: CDR1 MRHNA, CDR2 SNTAGT. The length of the CDR3 is 14 residues. The CDR3 loop reads CASTQRHGYTEAFF. The CDR3 bases are TGTGCCAGCACCCAACGACATGGATACACTGAAGCTTTCTTT.

The V gene is TRBV14, the J gene TRBJ1-1; 7 bases fit TRBD1. The V gene end was trimmed by 1 base and the J gene end by 0 bases; junction bases not matched to a gene: 2. The CDR3 spans 15 residues. Germline assignment: CDR1 SGHDN and CDR2 FVKESK. CDR3 residues: CASSQAGQVNTEAFF. CDR3 bases: TGTGCCAGCAGCCAAGCCGGACAGGTGAACACTGAAGCTTTCTTT. Full variable domain (outside the CDR3, taken from reference TRBV14 and TRBJ1-1): EAGVTQFPSHSVIEKGQTVTLRCDPISGHDNLYWYRRVMGKEIKFLLHFVKESKQDESGMPNNRFLAERTGGTYSTLKVQPAELEDSGVYFCASSQAGQVNTEAFFGQGTRLTVV.

The rearrangement joins TRBV2 to TRBJ1-4, with 12 bases lining up with TRBD1. CDR1 is SNHLY, CDR2 FYNNEI, per germline. CDR3 length equals 17 residues. The trim removed 7 bases at V and 0 bases at J, leaving 6 bases unmatched. CDR3 sequence reads: CASTGTGGFATNEKLFF. The CDR3 DNA reads as TGTGCCAGCACCGGGACAGGGGGCTTTGCAACTAATGAAAAACTGTTTTTT.

Written as DNA, the CDR3 is TGTGCCAGCAGCCCCCCCAGGGCCTACACCGGGGAGCTGTTTTTT. Its translation is CASSPPRAYTGELFF. This chain connects TRBV9 to TRBJ2-2; possibly TRBD1 for D (5 bases). This CDR3 is 15 amino acids long. The germline gives CDR1 SGDLS, CDR2 YYNGEE. Trimming cost V 4 bases and J 3 bases, with 13 bases left between them.

V is TRBV4-1 and J is TRBJ2-5, with 10 bases lining up with TRBD2. The length of the CDR3 is 14 residues. V gave up 5 bases and J gave up 5 bases; unmatched junction bases: 5. Germline V gives CDR1 MGHRA, CDR2 YSYEKL. CDR3 sequence reads: CASSELAGTETQYF. The CDR3 DNA is TGCGCCAGCAGCGAACTAGCGGGGACGGAGACCCAGTACTTC.

The gene calls are TRBV6-5 and TRBJ2-1, with a possible D match to TRBD2 (6 bases). The germline V gene encodes CDR1 MNHEY and CDR2 SVGAGI. Trimming pared 4 bases from V and 3 bases from J, leaving 16 bases between. This CDR3 is built from 16 residues. The CDR3 coding sequence is TGTGCCAGCAGTTCCCAACTAGCCCTCGGCTACAATGAGCAGTTCTTC. Its translation is CASSSQLALGYNEQFF.

This chain uses TRBV29-1 with TRBJ2-3; 9 nucleotides agree with TRBD2. Germline-derived CDR1 and CDR2 are SQVTM and ANQGSEA. This CDR3 contains 17 residues. Unmatched junction bases numbered 14, after V lost 2 bases and J lost 5 bases. The CDR3 reads CSVEPLAGPHPRDTQYF. The CDR3 DNA sequence: TGCAGCGTTGAACCCCTAGCGGGGCCCCACCCCAGAGATACGCAGTATTTT.

The chain is built from TRBV29-1 and TRBJ1-4; D unresolved. Germline CDR1 and CDR2: SQVTM and ANQGSEA. The CDR3 spans 13 residues. Trimming removed 6 bases at V and 6 bases at J, with 14 bases between. The CDR3 region has the DNA TGCAGCGTGGCAACGAGGTTGGATGAAAAACTGTTTTTT. Amino acids: CSVATRLDEKLFF. The entire variable domain, with the rest obtained from reference TRBV29-1 and TRBJ1-4, is as follows: SAVISQKPSRDICQRGTSLTIQCQVDSQVTMMFWYRQQPGQSLTLIATANQGSEATYESGFVIDKFPISRPNLTFSTLTVSNMSPEDSSIYLCSVATRLDEKLFFGSGTQLSVL.

This rearrangement joins TRBV6-6 to TRBJ1-2; the D gene is possibly TRBD1 (5 bases). Germline V gene data show CDR1 as MNHNY and CDR2 as SVGAGI (reference sequence). The CDR3 consists of 12 residues. V was pared by 11 bases and J by 2 bases, with 12 bases between. CDR3 region: CASQGLNYGYTF. CDR3 in DNA: TGTGCCTCCCAGGGTCTAAACTATGGCTACACCTTC.